This is a list of T cell receptor beta chains from one sample in a study of CD8 T cells in Susac syndrome. TCRdb used MiXCR to reprocess the immunoSEQ multiplex PCR reads, holding one entry per CDR3 protein. This sample yields around 140,000 distinct CDR3 sequences, of which over 75% are seen a single time; around 0.49% belongs to the top ten. The sample consisted of CD8+ T cells from PBMCs. The receptors here all came from a human donor with multiple sclerosis. Both conserved end residues are part of each CDR3. The order of the fields is V gene, J gene, clone size, CDR3 protein. Expanded clones are given a class, and other clones once, few, many or no size at all.

TRBV7-6	TRBJ1-3	.	CASSQQTGVGNTIYF
TRBV28	TRBJ2-5	.	CASSLENEKETQYF
TRBV7-8	TRBJ2-5	.	CASTPFLEGNQETQYF
TRBV29-1	TRBJ1-2	.	CSVGGPQGGGYTF
TRBV5-1	TRBJ2-7	.	CASSSWKGEQYF
TRBV3-1	TRBJ2-5	.	CASSQEEVETQYF
TRBV11-2	TRBJ1-2	.	CATEMRQGGGYTF
TRBV28	TRBJ1-6	.	CASTDDRVYSPLHF
TRBV19	TRBJ1-2	few	CASSIGGTHYTF
TRBV7-9	TRBJ2-3	many	CASSPGPPTDTQYF
TRBV28	TRBJ1-5	.	CASSLESENQPQHF
TRBV19	TRBJ1-1	.	CASSTGPEAFF
TRBV12-5	TRBJ1-5	.	CASGLSRDSNQPQHF
TRBV20-1	TRBJ2-1	.	CSARNVAGNPYNEQFF
TRBV25-1	TRBJ2-3	.	CASSESMSWRDYTDTQYF
TRBV7-3	TRBJ1-3	.	CARAGGVGGNTIYF
TRBV3-1	TRBJ1-1	.	CASSQYQTEAFF
TRBV19	TRBJ1-1	.	CASSIWERTEAFF
TRBV29-1	TRBJ2-7	.	CSVRTGVTYEQYF
TRBV4-3	TRBJ2-1	.	CASSQLGEGRNNEQFF
TRBV3-1	TRBJ1-2	.	CASSQEAVGWLGNDGYTF
TRBV20-1	TRBJ1-1	.	CSASLPWDTEAFF
TRBV27	TRBJ2-7	.	CASSLSGGPGEQYF
TRBV3-1	TRBJ1-2	.	CASSQDPDGGWGYTF
TRBV10-3	TRBJ2-3	.	CAISEFAGGQTDTQYF
TRBV9	TRBJ2-3	.	CASSVEDRPPADTQYF
TRBV5-1	TRBJ2-1	.	CASSLTSGVIEQFF
TRBV12-5	TRBJ2-5	.	CASGAGETQYF
TRBV7-9	TRBJ1-1	few	CASSWGRTEAFF
TRBV30	TRBJ1-1	few	CAWRIPHTEAFF
TRBV30	TRBJ1-2	.	CAWNPLDSAGQDF
TRBV12-3/TRBV12-4	TRBJ2-5	.	CASTPDGRPETQYF
TRBV28	TRBJ1-1	.	CAITDQGKGSAFF
TRBV27	TRBJ2-7	.	CASSFKRGVYEQYF
TRBV19	TRBJ1-1	.	CASSFWGRTEAFF
TRBV10-3	TRBJ2-3	.	CATGLAETDTQYF
TRBV27	TRBJ2-1	.	CASSSLGEGNEQFF
TRBV12-3/TRBV12-4	TRBJ1-4	.	CASSQGLANEKLFF
TRBV5-1	TRBJ2-2	.	CASSLGRGLAGELFF
TRBV27	TRBJ1-2	once	CASSFPGGRGYTF
TRBV20-1	TRBJ1-3	.	CSARVTGGRNTIYF
TRBV6-1	TRBJ2-7	few	CASSPDHVGQYF
TRBV7-2	TRBJ2-5	.	CASSLVQGALKETQYF
TRBV27	TRBJ2-1	.	CASSLSGFMWRGGHNEQFF
TRBV5-6	TRBJ1-1	.	CASSLGAGVGTEAFF
TRBV12-3/TRBV12-4	TRBJ2-5	.	CASSHSGGEETQYF
TRBV4-1	TRBJ1-5	once	CASSQVRGGPPQHF
TRBV27	TRBJ1-1	.	CASSFQGGNTEAFF
TRBV7-2	TRBJ2-3	once	CASSRAGNLQPDTQYF
TRBV19	TRBJ2-1	few	CASSRYLGSEQFF
TRBV27	TRBJ1-1	.	CASSGWMNTEAFF
TRBV10-3	TRBJ2-3	.	CAISDPTGTGTTDTQYF
TRBV20-1	TRBJ2-3	.	CSASPEGGTSGFDTQYF
TRBV11-2	TRBJ1-1	.	CASSLVGPGGLTEAFF
TRBV6-2/TRBV6-3	TRBJ1-1	.	CASSYRTENTEAFF
TRBV7-6	TRBJ1-3	.	CASSLDAGGPSGNTIYF